This record covers a single T cell receptor beta chain. Other DNA sequences of this sample code for an identical CDR3. Treatment here: randomized to nivolumab then ipilimumab (arm A) or the reverse (arm B). None of the patients previously received DNA-damaging chemotherapy. Live CD3+CD8+ CD19− CD56− cells were sorted from PBMCs. Method: immunoSEQ multiplex PCR; TCRdb's copy keeps in-frame clones and lacks some. The sample holds 20,000 to 25,000 clones, under 70% seen once. Germline V CDR1 and CDR2: LNHDA, SQIVND (reference sequence). This CDR3 spans 14 amino acids. V lost 4 bases and J lost 4; bases outside the gene matches: 5. This entry belongs to a study of sequential checkpoint blockade in melanoma. On the study more broadly: Each arm's sequence ended with maintenance nivolumab.

The TCR originated in a human donor with melanoma. Here the sequenced sample was CD8+ T cells sorted from blood (inferred from file names), taken from a patient given nivolumab and ipilimumab in sequence. This rearrangement joins TRBV19 to TRBJ1-2; 8 nucleotides agree with TRBD1. In nucleotides, the CDR3 is TGTGCCAGTAGTACACAGGGGGAAGGCTATGGCTACACCTTC. Its translation: CASSTQGEGYGYTF.